This T cell receptor beta chain was obtained from a study of T cell responses to AZD1222 COVID-19 vaccine. Study findings and constraints: Variant regions that are unmutated are reportedly the target of nearly half of spike-specific TCRs. Spike regions recognized by vaccine-associated CD4 TCRs spanned the protein, led by 160-218 and 743-854. Clonal diversity was possibly underestimated; the donors were predominantly white British and more often female.

This clone was found once. Its matching antigen is unknown. Assay: immunoSEQ multiplex PCR; the TCRdb copy retains only in-frame clones and omits some. The profile covers 140,000 or so clones, with roughly nine tenths appearing a single time and under 2% taken by the ten largest. Per the germline V gene, CDR1 is MDHEN and CDR2 is SYDVKM. With 1 base clipped from V and 5 bases from J, the junction kept 13 bases outside the gene matches. The CDR3 runs 18 residues. This clonotype originated in an adult who received the AZD1222 COVID-19 vaccine. This sample comprised peripheral blood, obtained 28 days after the second AZD1222 dose. The chain joins TRBV28 to TRBJ2-1; TRBD2 matches 8 bases. The CDR3 DNA follows: TGTGCCAGCAGTTTATATCCCTTAAGCGGGAGTTACCACAATGAGCAGTTCTTC. Translating it yields CASSLYPLSGSYHNEQFF. Full variable domain (remainder filled in from reference TRBV28 and TRBJ2-1): DVKVTQSSRYLVKRTGEKVFLECVQDMDHENMFWYRQDPGLGLRLIYFSYDVKMKEKGDIPEGYSVSREKKERFSLILESASTNQTSMYLCASSLYPLSGSYHNEQFFGPGTRLTVL.